The T cell receptor beta chain described here comes from a study of T-cell reconstitution after alpha-beta-depleted transplantation in children. This CDR3 is 14 amino acids long. V lost 1 base and J 1 base, leaving 8 bases between the germline ends. The germline V gene has CDR1 SGHKS and CDR2 YYEKEE (reference sequence). Many counts were recorded for this clonotype. A TCRbeta library incorporating unique molecular identifiers was prepared. One entry per CDR3 protein, called by TCRdb with MiXCR from the PCR reads. The top ten hold roughly 28% of the sample, which has 800,000 to 1,000,000 distinct CDR3 sequences, about 31% seen once.

The sequence came from a boy in the first two years of life who had a stem cell transplant for SCID, so the T cells may come from the graft donor. The chain combines TRBV5-5 with TRBJ2-5; D is possibly TRBD1 (6 bases). Sequencing used PBMCs, mostly from graft donor cells, obtained 360 days after TCRalphabeta/CD19-depleted stem cell transplant. CDR3 sequence (DNA): TGTGCCAGCAGCTTGTGGGGGCTCCAAGAGACCCAGTACTTC. It specifies CASSLWGLQETQYF.